These 28 T cell receptor beta chains share one sample of origin, sequenced in a study of shared clonotypes between healthy human individuals. The method was immunoSEQ multiplex PCR; TCRdb's version includes in-frame clones alone and lacks a portion of them. The table shows a few hundred thousand clones, with 60% to 80% occurring only once. The material sequenced was PBMCs. These TCRs come from a woman in her forties in good health. Some clones in this sample may be carry-over from other donors' samples.

The chain carries TRBV5-1 and TRBJ2-1, with D unclear. This CDR3 region has 15 residues. Trimming stripped 0 bases from V and 2 bases from J, with 9 bases between. Germline V gene sequence: CDR1 SGHRS, CDR2 YFSETQ. CDR3 sequence: CASSLGGEPYNEQFF. CDR3 bases: TGCGCCAGCAGCTTGGGTGGAGAACCCTACAATGAGCAGTTCTTC.

Remarks on this clone: With a far larger clone one base away, a read error is the likely cause. The sample holds other DNA sequences that translate to the same CDR3. The genes are TRBV18 and TRBJ2-7, with D tentatively TRBD1 or TRBD2 (5 bases each). Germline V gene sequence: CDR1 KGHSH, CDR2 LQKENI. The CDR3 has 13 residues. CDR3 sequence reads: CASSPMTEGEQYF. For the CDR3, the DNA is TGTGCTAGCTCACCGATGACAGAGGGCGAGCAGTACTTC.

The chain has TRBV27 and TRBJ2-7; D is perhaps TRBD1 (5 bases). Per germline, CDR1 MNHEY and CDR2 SMNVEV (reference sequence). The CDR3 contains 16 residues. With 2 bases removed from V and 2 bases from J, the gap between germline ends came to 16 bases. The CDR3 DNA sequence: TGTGCCAGCAGTTTAGGGGCAGGGAAGTATCCCTACGAGCAGTACTTC. Protein product: CASSLGAGKYPYEQYF.

This clone has just a few counts. A far more abundant clone sits one base away, making this likely a read error. The chain carries TRBV9 and TRBJ2-3; no reliable D call. The CDR3 contains 14 residues. CDR1 is SGDLS, CDR2 YYNGEE, per germline. Trimming removed 0 bases from V and 0 bases from J, with 5 bases in between. CDR3 DNA: TGTGCCAGCAGCGTAGCGAGTAGCACAGATACGCAGTATTTT. This encodes CASSVASSTDTQYF.

The rearrangement links TRBV2 to TRBJ1-5, with unresolved D. The CDR3 totals 13 residues. The germline V gene has CDR1 SNHLY and CDR2 FYNNEI. Trimming took off 2 bases at V and 4 bases at J, with 6 bases between the two ends. The CDR3 nucleotides read TGTGCCAGCAGTGAAATGGGTAATCAGCCCCAGCATTTT. Amino acids: CASSEMGNQPQHF.

Regarding this clone: A read error may produce the germline difference seen at one junction end. V gene TRBV10-3 combines with J gene TRBJ1-2; D is unclear. This CDR3 contains 12 residues. In germline, CDR1 is ENHRY, CDR2 SYGVKD. This CDR3 is CASSARMGGYTF. The DNA for the CDR3 is TGTGCCAGCAGTGCCAGGATGGGTGGCTACACCTTC.

About this clone: This probably arose from a read error, given a far larger clone one base away. V usage is TRBV6-6 and J usage is TRBJ2-4, with TRBD1 matching over 12 bases. This CDR3 comprises 15 residues. V trimming: 11 bases; J trimming: 6 bases; junction bases outside the gene matches: 11. Germline V gene data show CDR1 as MNHNY and CDR2 as SVGAGI (reference sequence). The CDR3 DNA reads as TGTGCCGGCAACCGGGACAGGGGGCCGGGAAACATTCAGTACTTC. This sequence encodes CAGNRDRGPGNIQYF.

V usage is TRBV20-1 and J usage is TRBJ2-5; D uncertain. The J call may be incorrect, as the DNA end agrees better with TRBJ2-7. Germline V CDR1 and CDR2: DFQATT, SNEGSKA (reference sequence). The CDR3 length is 11 residues. The CDR3 loop reads CSASSLYEQYF. The CDR3 coding sequence is TGCAGTGCTAGTAGCCTCTACGAGCAGTACTTC.

The V call is TRBV7-9, the J call TRBJ2-7; either TRBD1 or TRBD2 may supply D (5 bases each). The CDR3 spans 15 residues. Trimming removed 5 bases from V and 3 bases from J, with 17 bases in between. The germline CDR1 and CDR2 sequences are SEHNR and FQNEAQ (reference sequence). The CDR3 here is CASSAPGQPFYEQYF. The CDR3 DNA follows: TGTGCCAGCAGCGCACCGGGGCAGCCTTTCTACGAGCAGTACTTC.

This clone was recorded many times. Different DNA sequences within this sample yield the same CDR3. The rearrangement joins TRBV30 to TRBJ2-3; TRBD2 is a possible D gene (5 bases). Germline lookup yields CDR1 GTSNPN and CDR2 SVGIG (reference sequence). The CDR3 is 13 residues long. Trimming took 2 bases from V and 5 from J, leaving 11 bases between them. The CDR3 loop is CAWSWPAGDTQYF. CDR3 nucleotide sequence: TGTGCCTGGAGTTGGCCTGCGGGAGATACGCAGTATTTT.

The chain is built from TRBV18 and TRBJ1-1; perhaps TRBD1 as D (5 bases). This CDR3 has 13 residues. Trimming cost V 7 bases and J 2 bases, with 11 bases left between them. The V gene's germline CDR1 is KGHSH and CDR2 LQKENI. This CDR3 reads CASFPTANTEAFF. As DNA, the CDR3 is TGTGCCAGCTTTCCGACAGCTAACACTGAAGCTTTCTTT.

The chain is built from TRBV28 and TRBJ2-7; the D call may be TRBD1 or TRBD2 (5 bases each). The CDR3 sequence is 16 residues long. The germline CDR1 and CDR2 sequences are MDHEN and SYDVKM. The V end was cut by 4 bases, the J end by 5 bases, with 21 bases between. The CDR3 DNA reads as TGTGCCAGCAGTTACAGTCAGGGCGGGCTCGGGGACGAGCAGTACTTC. This gives the protein CASSYSQGGLGDEQYF.

V and J are TRBV5-1 and TRBJ1-1; D gene uncertain. This CDR3 has 14 amino acids. Germline CDR1 is SGHRS and CDR2 is YFSETQ. Trimming took off 1 base at V and 6 bases at J, with 13 bases between the two ends. CDR3: CASSLFLDSPEAFF. The CDR3 nucleotides read TGCGCCAGCAGCTTGTTTCTGGACTCTCCTGAAGCTTTCTTT.

The V and J genes are TRBV7-5 and TRBJ1-2; TRBD1, the table's D call, lacks a check against the DNA. TRBV7-5 represents a pseudogene. This CDR3 has 14 residues. Written as DNA, the CDR3 is TGTGTCAGAAGCTCCTCGGGACAGTCCTATGGCTACACCTTC. This gives the protein CVRSSSGQSYGYTF.

This clone was observed many times. J is TRBJ2-5 and V is TRBV27, with 8 bases fitting TRBD2. The CDR3 is 15 residues long. V shed 3 bases and J 11 bases; nucleotides not matched to a gene: 14. CDR1 and CDR2 from the germline V gene are MNHEY and SMNVEV (reference sequence). CDR3 protein: CASSFFAGGLPEQYF. CDR3 coding DNA: TGTGCCAGCAGTTTTTTTGCGGGAGGCCTTCCGGAGCAGTACTTC.

This sequence joins TRBV15 and TRBJ2-7; 7 bases map to TRBD2. Per germline, CDR1 LNHNV and CDR2 YYDKDF (reference sequence). Unmatched junction bases numbered 11, after V lost 3 bases and J lost 0 bases. The CDR3 has 17 residues. CDR3 DNA: TGTGCCACCAGCAGTCGGTATGGGGGAGGGAACTCCTACGAGCAGTACTTC. Protein product: CATSSRYGGGNSYEQYF.

The V call is TRBV7-9, the J call TRBJ1-1; the D is unclear. CDR3 length: 17 amino acids. The V end lost 7 bases, the J end lost 3 bases, and 24 bases lay between the germline ends. The germline CDR1 and CDR2 sequences are SEHNR and FQNEAQ (reference sequence). DNA of the CDR3: TGTGCCAGCACCCCTGGGAGGGTCTGGGGAGAGGACACTGAAGCTTTCTTT. Translation gives CASTPGRVWGEDTEAFF.

This clone was seen only once. The chain joins TRBV5-8 to TRBJ2-1; 7 bases align to TRBD1. V dropped 4 bases and J dropped 10; count of bases not matched to a gene: 14. Germline CDR1 is SGHTS and CDR2 is YDEGEE. This CDR3 comprises 15 residues. For the CDR3, the DNA is TGTGCCAGCAGCCTTGACAGGGTCCTCGGCGGGGAGCAGTTCTTC. Its protein is CASSLDRVLGGEQFF.

V usage is TRBV2 and J usage is TRBJ2-7; 8 bases map to TRBD2. This CDR3 spans 14 amino acids. The V gene's germline CDR1 is SNHLY and CDR2 FYNNEI. V gave up 4 bases and J gave up 7 bases; unmatched junction bases: 9. The CDR3 region has the DNA TGTGCCAGCAGTGCGCCTGCCGGGACTAGGGAGCAGTACTTC. It yields the protein CASSAPAGTREQYF.

The V gene is TRBV6-6, the J gene TRBJ2-7; 10 nucleotides match TRBD1. V was pared by 8 bases and J by 7 bases, with 11 bases of the junction left unmatched. CDR1 is MNHNY and CDR2 is SVGAGI in the germline V gene (reference sequence). This CDR3 region has 14 residues. CDR3 in amino acids: CASSDPGQGWEQYF. The CDR3 bases are TGTGCCAGCTCCGACCCGGGACAGGGGTGGGAGCAGTACTTC.

This clone was recorded once. The J gene is TRBJ2-3, the V gene TRBV7-3; perhaps D is TRBD1 or TRBD2 (5 bases each). This CDR3 contains 15 residues. Per the germline V gene, CDR1 is SGHTA and CDR2 is FQGTGA. The ends were cut back, 7 bases at V and 2 bases at J, with 16 bases in the middle. Written as DNA, the CDR3 is TGTGCCAGCAATTCAGGGTCCGGGGACACAGATACGCAGTATTTT. It codes for CASNSGSGDTDTQYF.

Of note for this clone: A read error is possible here, since a much larger clone lies one base away. CDR3 coding DNA: TGTGCCTGGAGTGTCAAGGGAGTGACCACTGAAGCTTTCTTT. Its protein product is CAWSVKGVTTEAFF. This chain joins TRBV30 and TRBJ1-1; D unclear. The CDR3 is 14 residues long. CDR1 and CDR2 (germline): GTSNPN, SVGIG (reference sequence). V was clipped by 0 bases and J by 4 bases, with 12 bases between them.

This clone has just a few counts. A read error may produce the germline difference seen at one junction end. The V gene is TRBV19, the J gene TRBJ2-1; 10 nucleotides agree with TRBD2. CDR1 LNHDA and CDR2 SQIVND come from the germline V gene (reference sequence). The CDR3 loop spans 14 amino acids. CDR3 protein: CASSGLADNNGQFF. The CDR3 coding sequence is TGTGCCAGTAGCGGACTAGCGGATAACAATGGGCAGTTCTTC.

The V call is TRBV7-2, the J call TRBJ2-7; D is possibly TRBD1 (5 bases). The CDR3 extends over 15 amino acids. V lost 5 bases, J lost 1 base, and 15 bases lay in between. CDR1 is SGHTA and CDR2 is FQGNSA in the germline V gene. The CDR3 sequence is CASSLSQDISYEQYF. CDR3 bases: TGTGCCAGCAGCCTCTCCCAGGACATATCCTACGAGCAGTACTTC. The whole variable domain, remainder taken from reference TRBV7-2 and TRBJ2-7, is GAGVSQSPSNKVTEKGKDVELRCDPISGHTALYWYRQSLGQGLEFLIYFQGNSAPDKSGLPSDRFSAERTGGSVSTLTIQRTQQEDSAVYLCASSLSQDISYEQYFGPGTRLTVT.

This clone was seen many times. CDR3 bases: TGTGCCAGTAGTATTTCTACAGTACAAAATCAGCCCCAGCATTTT. It specifies CASSISTVQNQPQHF. J is TRBJ1-5 and V is TRBV19; the D is unclear. Between the trimmed V and J ends, which lost 3 bases and 4 bases, there was a span of 13 bases. Germline loops: CDR1 LNHDA, CDR2 SQIVND (reference sequence). This CDR3 has 15 amino acids.

The rearrangement uses TRBV5-6 and TRBJ2-7; TRBD1 agrees at 11 bases. Germline CDR1 SGHDT, CDR2 YYEEEE. Unmatched junction bases numbered 3, after V lost 4 bases and J lost 6 bases. CDR3 length: 13 amino acids. CDR3: CASSQDRGREQYF. The CDR3 nucleotides read TGTGCCAGCAGCCAGGACAGGGGGCGCGAGCAGTACTTC.

The chain links TRBV15 to TRBJ2-7; D is uncertain. The CDR3 has 15 residues. V lost 0 bases, J lost 2 bases, and 11 bases lay in between. Germline V CDR1 and CDR2: LNHNV, YYDKDF (reference sequence). The CDR3 region is CATSRDRNPTYEQYF. CDR3 in DNA: TGTGCCACCAGCAGAGATAGGAACCCAACCTACGAGCAGTACTTC.

The chain has TRBV4-2 and TRBJ1-1; D remains ambiguous. Germline lookup yields CDR1 LGHNA and CDR2 YNFKEQ. V lost 4 bases and J 9 bases, leaving 18 bases between the germline ends. The CDR3 is made up of 14 amino acids. The DNA of the CDR3 is TGTGCCAGCAGCCGGAAAGGCAAAATCGGCAAAGCTTTCTTT. The encoded protein is CASSRKGKIGKAFF.